This T cell receptor beta chain was captured in a study of blood T cells in healthy people across ages. Study results and caveats: Versus aged donors, long-lived donors had higher diversity and more naive CD4+ cells. Investigators viewed diversity estimates from one million T cells as underestimates, the study reported.

This clonotype was counted between two and nine times. The antigen remains undetermined. It was with a sample-barcoded 5' primer and a J-beta primer mix that a second PCR of roughly 7 to 11 cycles was run. Each CDR3 protein is one row after TCRdb ran MiXCR on the 5' RACE reads. The profile shows about 730,000 distinct CDR3 sequences, roughly 47% of them singletons. Isolation per sample recovered at least 7 million PBMCs. This clonotype originated in a woman aged 60-70 years in good health. Specimen: blood.

The CDR3 spells CASSFGGTGNTGELFF. The CDR3 coding sequence is TGTGCCAGCAGTTTTGGAGGGACAGGGAACACCGGGGAGCTGTTTTTT. V usage is TRBV28 and J usage is TRBJ2-2; TRBD1 matches 8 bases. Germline-derived CDR1 and CDR2 are MDHEN and SYDVKM. There are 16 residues in the CDR3. The V and J ends lost 3 bases and 1 base, in that order; junction bases with no gene match: 4.